This TCR beta chain was profiled in a study of cytomegalovirus exposure and HLA in healthy donors. At the level of the study: One earlier analysis, a look at 150 million to 200 million T cells, found some 100 million unique TCR beta sequences.

A multiplex PCR was run with 60 Vbeta primers and 13 Jbeta primers. Clones were read by immunoSEQ multiplex PCR, and TCRdb kept only the in-frame ones, dropping some. The sample has roughly 130,000 clones; about four fifths are singletons. Trimming left V 4 bases short and J 5 bases short, with 9 bases between. CDR1 and CDR2 (germline): SGHNT, YYREEE (reference sequence). The CDR3 is 12 residues long. The chain employs TRBV5-4 and TRBJ1-2; D call uncertain. The clonotype was recovered from a woman in her thirties or forties in good health and CMV-seronegative. What was sequenced was PBMCs. The CDR3: CASSPDTYGYTF. CDR3 DNA sequence: TGTGCCAGCAGCCCCGACACATATGGCTACACCTTC.